Listed below are T cell receptor beta chains from one sample, sequenced in a study of blood T cell repertoires in COVID-19. Using immunoSEQ multiplex PCR, the repertoire was profiled, and TCRdb retains in-frame clones only, with some absent. The sample yields a few hundred thousand clones, around 90% seen once. The sample was PBMCs or T cells enriched from blood (not recorded which). Receptor source: a woman aged 18 to 35 who had recovered from COVID-19. The CDR3 runs from the conserved cysteine through the conserved F or W. The D gene is left open where the match is weak. A clone size is listed for some rows: how often the clone was seen (once, few, many), or a class if it is expanded.

TRBJ2-2,TRBV5-5,-,-,CASTPGGGKYTGELFF,TGTGCCAGCACCCCTGGGGGGGGCAAGTACACCGGGGAGCTGTTTTTT
TRBJ1-2,TRBV2,-,-,CASSEGHSNYGYTF,TGTGCCAGCAGTGAGGGACACTCGAACTATGGCTACACCTTC
TRBJ1-5,TRBV10-3,-,-,CATQGFGNQPQHF,TGTGCCACCCAGGGTTTTGGCAATCAGCCCCAGCATTTT
TRBJ1-1,TRBV7-9,-,TRBD1,CATKKTNGDRGETEAFF,TGTGCCACCAAAAAAACTAACGGGGACAGGGGGGAGACTGAAGCTTTCTTT
TRBJ1-5,TRBV7-9,-,-,CASTPAASGNQPQHF,TGTGCCAGCACCCCAGCGGCCTCAGGCAATCAGCCCCAGCATTTT
TRBJ1-5,TRBV5-1,-,TRBD1,CASSLTGGSNQPQHF,TGCGCCAGCAGCTTAACAGGGGGAAGCAATCAGCCCCAGCATTTT
TRBJ2-2,TRBV5-8,-,TRBD1,CASSKGQKNTGELFF,TGTGCCAGCAGCAAGGGACAGAAGAACACCGGGGAGCTGTTTTTT
TRBJ1-5,TRBV18,once,TRBD1,CASSPTGEQPQHF,TGTGCCAGCTCCCCCACAGGGGAACAGCCCCAGCATTTT
TRBJ2-7,TRBV9,-,TRBD1,CASSPTGTDLGEQYF,TGTGCCAGCAGCCCGACGGGGACAGATTTAGGCGAGCAGTACTTC
TRBJ2-5,TRBV4-2,many,-,CASSQDRGGQETQYF,TGTGCCAGCAGCCAAGATAGGGGGGGCCAAGAGACCCAGTACTTC
TRBJ2-7,TRBV10-3,-,TRBD1,CAISPEHRGFLYEQYF,TGTGCCATCAGTCCGGAGCACAGGGGTTTCCTATACGAGCAGTACTTC
TRBJ1-3,TRBV5-1,-,-,CASRLRTDSGNTIYF,TGCGCCAGCAGACTTAGGACAGACTCTGGAAACACCATATATTTT
TRBJ1-1,TRBV27,-,-,CASSRLEGNTEAFF,TGTGCCAGCAGTCGCCTAGAGGGAAACACTGAAGCTTTCTTT
TRBJ2-1,TRBV9,-,TRBD2,CASSATLASGGTYNEQFF,TGTGCCAGCAGCGCCACCCTCGCTAGCGGGGGCACCTACAATGAGCAGTTCTTC
TRBJ2-1,TRBV2,-,TRBD2,CASFRGLADNEQFF,TGTGCCAGCTTCCGTGGGCTAGCGGACAATGAGCAGTTCTTC
TRBJ1-2,TRBV3-1/TRBV3-2,-,-,CASTPTANYGYTF,TGTGCCAGCACCCCGACAGCTAACTATGGCTACACCTTC
TRBJ2-1,TRBV12-5,-,TRBD2,CASGLGGGSKQFF,TGTGCTAGTGGTTTGGGCGGGGGGTCGAAGCAGTTCTTC
TRBJ2-3,TRBV7-6,-,-,CASSWRYADTQYF,TGTGCCAGCAGCTGGCGGTATGCAGATACGCAGTATTTT
TRBJ1-2,TRBV12-1,-,-,CASSPLYGYTF,TGTGCCAGCAGCCCCCTCTATGGCTACACCTTC
TRBJ1-3,TRBV5-1,-,-,CASSLGAPGNTIYF,TGCGCCAGCAGCTTGGGGGCTCCCGGAAACACCATATATTTT
TRBJ2-1,TRBV28,once,-,CASSLSDNEQFF,TGTGCCAGCAGTTTATCTGACAATGAGCAGTTCTTC
TRBJ1-2,TRBV2,-,-,CASVKGEAYGYTF,TGTGCCAGCGTAAAGGGGGAAGCCTATGGCTACACCTTC
TRBJ2-7,TRBV9,-,TRBD1,CASSVGQGAYEQYF,TGTGCCAGCAGCGTAGGTCAGGGGGCATACGAGCAGTACTTC
TRBJ1-2,TRBV6-5,-,TRBD1,CASSYTGGDGYTF,TGTGCCAGCAGTTACACAGGGGGCGATGGCTACACCTTC
TRBJ2-1,TRBV3-1/TRBV3-2,-,TRBD1,CASSQHSGTGFNGNEQFF,TGTGCCAGCAGCCAACACTCCGGGACAGGGTTTAACGGGAATGAGCAGTTCTTC
TRBJ1-2,TRBV6-1,-,-,CASSERGGHGYTF,TGTGCCAGCAGTGAAAGGGGCGGCCATGGCTACACCTTC
TRBJ1-2,TRBV28,-,-,CASSTPGKYGYTF,TGTGCCAGCAGTACCCCAGGGAAGTATGGCTACACCTTC
TRBJ1-4,TRBV18,-,-,CASSPGHLNEKLFF,TGTGCCAGCTCACCAGGACATCTTAATGAAAAACTGTTTTTT
TRBJ2-7,TRBV5-1,-,-,CASSQTSRRAYEQYF,TGCGCCAGCAGCCAAACTAGCCGCCGGGCCTACGAGCAGTACTTC
TRBJ2-5,TRBV19,-,-,CASSIDPGQETQYF,TGTGCCAGTAGTATAGATCCAGGCCAAGAGACCCAGTACTTC
TRBJ2-2,TRBV19,-,TRBD1,CASLRDRTSTGELFF,TGTGCCAGCCTAAGGGACAGAACTTCCACCGGGGAGCTGTTTTTT
TRBJ1-2,TRBV2,-,TRBD1,CASSEWDRVGYTF,TGTGCCAGCAGTGAATGGGACAGGGTAGGCTACACCTTC
TRBJ1-1,TRBV5-1,-,-,CASSLAGRSDEAFF,TGCGCCAGCAGCTTGGCAGGGAGGTCGGATGAAGCTTTCTTT
TRBJ1-2,TRBV27,-,TRBD1,CASRATGSYGYTF,TGTGCCAGCAGGGCGACAGGGAGTTATGGCTACACCTTC
TRBJ1-2,TRBV6-5,-,-,CASSVGAKINYGYTF,TGTGCCAGCAGCGTTGGGGCGAAAATTAACTATGGCTACACCTTC
TRBJ1-3,TRBV19,-,TRBD1,CASSTSTGGSGNTIYF,TGTGCCAGTAGTACTTCTACAGGGGGCTCTGGAAACACCATATATTTT
TRBJ2-1,TRBV19,-,-,CASSMAGGTWRVGQLNEQFF,TGTGCCAGTAGTATGGCAGGGGGGACATGGAGAGTCGGACAGCTCAATGAGCAGTTCTTC
TRBJ2-5,TRBV5-1,-,-,CASSLVAGAQKETQYF,TGCGCCAGCAGCTTGGTTGCGGGGGCCCAAAAAGAGACCCAGTACTTC
TRBJ2-7,TRBV24-1,once,TRBD1,CATSENRGSSYEQYF,TGTGCCACCAGTGAGAACAGGGGGAGCTCCTACGAGCAGTACTTC
TRBJ2-1,TRBV7-9,-,TRBD2,CASSPRLAGAQNEQFF,TGTGCCAGCAGTCCAAGACTAGCGGGGGCCCAGAATGAGCAGTTCTTC
TRBJ1-6,TRBV27,once,-,CASSLGEYSPLHF,TGTGCCAGCAGTTTAGGGGAGTATTCACCCCTCCACTTT
TRBJ1-5,TRBV15,once,-,CATSRGQNSNQPQHF,TGTGCCACCAGCAGAGGGCAGAATAGCAATCAGCCCCAGCATTTT